A selection of T cell receptor beta chains follows, all from one sample in a study of beta chain features in type 1 diabetes. Here immunoSEQ multiplex PCR was the method, and the copy in TCRdb shows in-frame clones only, minus some. The table lists 130,000 to 150,000 clones, roughly 10% of them singletons. The sample taken for sequencing was naive CD4+ T cells from blood. The receptors were gathered from a man aged 18-30 years in good health. Both conserved end residues are part of each CDR3. D genes are given only for firm matches. Where a row states a size, it is once, few, many or the class of an expanded clone; other rows omit it.

size	D	V	J	DNA	CDR3
few	TRBD1	TRBV10-1	TRBJ2-7	TGCGCCATCTCAGGGACAGGGAGGGGAGAGCAGTACTTC	CAISGTGRGEQYF
-	TRBD1	TRBV30	TRBJ1-5	TGTGCCTGGAGACAGGGGGTAGGCGGTCAGCCCCAGCATTTT	CAWRQGVGGQPQHF
-	TRBD2	TRBV7-3	TRBJ2-5	TGTGCCAGCAGCTCCACTCTACTCGCGGGGGGAGGTTTGGAGACCCAGTACTTC	CASSSTLLAGGGLETQYF
few	TRBD2	TRBV5-4	TRBJ2-2	TGTGCCAGCAGACTGGGACTAGCGGGGGAGAACGGGGAGCTGTTTTTT	CASRLGLAGENGELFF
-	TRBD1	TRBV10-3	TRBJ1-1	TGTGCCATCAGTGAGAAAGTCGGGACAGGGGCAGCTTTCTTT	CAISEKVGTGAAFF
few	-	TRBV4-3	TRBJ2-1	TGCGCCAGCAGCCAAAGTCGTAGTGAGACCTACAATGAGCAGTTCTTC	CASSQSRSETYNEQFF
-	-	TRBV7-2	TRBJ2-5	TGTGCCAGCAGCTTTGGGCCAGCCCAAGAGACCCAGTACTTC	CASSFGPAQETQYF
-	-	TRBV2	TRBJ1-1	TGTGCCAGCAGTGAGTACAGGGTTGGGGCTGAAGCTTTCTTT	CASSEYRVGAEAFF
-	-	TRBV4-3	TRBJ2-7	TGCGCCAGCAGCCAAGAACAGGGCTCCTACGAGCAGTACTTC	CASSQEQGSYEQYF
-	-	TRBV4-1	TRBJ2-5	TGTGCCAGCAGCCAAGATCGCAGGGGAGAGACCCAGTACTTC	CASSQDRRGETQYF
-	-	TRBV9	TRBJ2-3	TGTGCCAGCAGCTCAAGGCGCGGGGCGAGACAAAAGACAGATACGCAGTATTTT	CASSSRRGARQKTDTQYF
few	TRBD2	TRBV6-5	TRBJ2-2	TGTGCCAGCACGGGGGGGCCCGGAGCCGGGGAGCTGTTTTTT	CASTGGPGAGELFF
few	-	TRBV10-3	TRBJ2-7	TGTGCCATCAGTGATTTCGCGGGAAACCTGTACTTC	CAISDFAGNLYF
few	-	TRBV4-3	TRBJ1-6	TGCGCCAGCAGCCTCAGTAGCGGGTCACCCCTCCACTTT	CASSLSSGSPLHF
-	TRBD2	TRBV5-5	TRBJ2-3	TGTGCCAGCAGTTCAACTAGCGGGGGTCACGATACGCAGTATTTT	CASSSTSGGHDTQYF
-	-	TRBV5-4	TRBJ1-5	TGTGCCAGCAGCTTGGGAGTTAATCAGCCCCAGCATTTT	CASSLGVNQPQHF
few	TRBD1	TRBV18	TRBJ2-6	TGTGCCAGCTCACTCTTACAGGGGGCTGCTGGGGCCAACGTCCTGACTTTC	CASSLLQGAAGANVLTF
many	-	TRBV4-3	TRBJ2-5	TGCGCCAGCAGCCAAGTTCCGGGGACCCAGTACTTC	CASSQVPGTQYF
few	TRBD2	TRBV11-2	TRBJ2-1	TGTGCCAGCAGCTTAGCTACTAGCGGGGGGGCCTCCTACAATGAGCAGTTCTTC	CASSLATSGGASYNEQFF
-	TRBD2	TRBV11-2	TRBJ2-5	TGTGCCAGCAGCTTAGGGGCCGCCGGGACTAGCCGACAAGAGACCCAGTACTTC	CASSLGAAGTSRQETQYF
-	-	TRBV9	TRBJ2-5	TGTGCCAGCAGCGTAATGGGGGCCCAAGAGACCCAGTACTTC	CASSVMGAQETQYF
-	-	TRBV2	TRBJ1-2	TGTGCCAGCAGTGTAACCGGGGGCTACACCTTC	CASSVTGGYTF
few	-	TRBV6-5	TRBJ2-2	TGTGCCAGCAGTCGGAACACCGGGGAGCTGTTTTTT	CASSRNTGELFF
few	TRBD2	TRBV4-3	TRBJ2-7	TGCGCCAGCAGCCAAGCAGTTAGCGGGGCAGCCTACGAGCAGTACTTC	CASSQAVSGAAYEQYF
few	TRBD2	TRBV5-1	TRBJ2-1	TGCGCCAGCAGCTTGAATCCTAGCGGGCCCCGCTCCTACAATGAGCAGTTCTTC	CASSLNPSGPRSYNEQFF
many	-	TRBV4-1	TRBJ2-4	TGCGCCAGCAGCCAAGATACGCGGGTATCTGACATTCAGTACTTC	CASSQDTRVSDIQYF
few	TRBD1	TRBV27	TRBJ2-1	TGTGCCAGCAGTTCCCCGGGACAGGGGGGCAATGAGCAGTTCTTC	CASSSPGQGGNEQFF
many	TRBD1	TRBV5-1	TRBJ2-7	TGCGCCAGCAGTCGGGACAGCTACGAGCAGTACTTC	CASSRDSYEQYF
-	-	TRBV4-3	TRBJ2-1	TGCGCCAGCAGCCCTTCAGCTCGGGGTGAGCAGTTCTTC	CASSPSARGEQFF
-	TRBD1	TRBV9	TRBJ2-7	TGTGCCAGCAGCGTAGGATCTGACAGGGCCTCCTACGAGCAGTACTTC	CASSVGSDRASYEQYF
few	-	TRBV5-1	TRBJ2-2	TGCGCCAGCAGCTTAACAGGGAACACCGGGGAGCTGTTTTTT	CASSLTGNTGELFF
few	TRBD1	TRBV4-2	TRBJ2-2	TGTGCCAGCAGCCATGGACAGGATAACACCGGGGAGCTGTTTTTT	CASSHGQDNTGELFF
-	-	TRBV21-1	TRBJ2-3	TGTGCCAGCAGCAAAGCCGGGGAGGGTACCGATACGCAGTATTTT	CASSKAGEGTDTQYF
many	-	TRBV18	TRBJ2-1	TGTGCCAGCTCAACCCGAGGAGCCCCAGCTGAGCAGTTCTTC	CASSTRGAPAEQFF
-	-	TRBV7-2	TRBJ1-1	TGTGCCAGCAGCTCACTTCGCGCCACTGAAGCTTTCTTT	CASSSLRATEAFF
-	-	TRBV30	TRBJ1-3	TGTGCCTGGAGTGTAATGACGGGAGGAAACACCATATATTTT	CAWSVMTGGNTIYF
few	-	TRBV5-5	TRBJ2-3	TGTGCCAGCAGCTTGAGCGGCGGGAGCACAGATACGCAGTATTTT	CASSLSGGSTDTQYF
few	TRBD1	TRBV7-9	TRBJ2-3	TGTGCCAGCAGCTTGAAAGGGGTAATGGGACAGGGCAACACAGATACGCAGTATTTT	CASSLKGVMGQGNTDTQYF
many	TRBD1	TRBV7-9	TRBJ1-2	TGTGCCAGCAGCAACAGGGGAGACTATGGCTACACCTTC	CASSNRGDYGYTF
few	-	TRBV2	TRBJ2-3	TGTGCCACCCGAGGGCAGGGGGGAGATACGCAGTATTTT	CATRGQGGDTQYF
-	-	TRBV7-8	TRBJ2-1	TGTGCCAGCAGCTTATCGGAGGGCCGGTACGAGCAGTTCTTC	CASSLSEGRYEQFF
-	TRBD2	TRBV14	TRBJ2-5	TGTGCCAGCAGCCTAGCGGGGAGTCTACAAGAGACCCAGTACTTC	CASSLAGSLQETQYF
-	-	TRBV6-5	TRBJ2-6	TGTGCCAGCTCATCTGGGGCCAACGTCCTGACTTTC	CASSSGANVLTF
-	-	TRBV25-1	TRBJ1-2	TGTGCCAGCAGAGGGGTTGATCCATACTATGGCTACACCTTC	CASRGVDPYYGYTF
few	TRBD2	TRBV5-4	TRBJ2-5	TGTGCCAGCAGCTTTGGGGGGGTGGGGCAAGAGACCCAGTACTTC	CASSFGGVGQETQYF